Each of the 12 T cell receptor beta chains below was sequenced from the same sample in a study of neurological immune-mediated disorders. TCRdb fed the 5' RACE reads into MiXCR, producing one record per CDR3 protein. The sample has about 53,000 distinct CDR3 sequences; about 15% are singletons. The sequencing input was PBMCs. The source of these receptors is a man aged 60 to 75 in good health.

This clonotype came up many times. The J gene is TRBJ1-3, the V gene TRBV14; perhaps TRBD1 as D (6 bases). Germline-derived CDR1 and CDR2 are SGHDN and FVKESK. V shed 5 bases and J shed 0 bases, with 14 bases lying between them. The CDR3 loop spans 16 amino acids. CDR3 protein: CASSYDTGSSGNTIYF. The CDR3 DNA reads as TGTGCCAGCAGCTACGACACAGGGAGCTCTGGAAACACCATATATTTT.

On this clonotype: At one end, the junction sequence differs from germline, possibly due to a read error. The chain recombines TRBV7-7 with TRBJ2-3, with D unresolved. The CDR3 is made up of 13 amino acids. Germline loops: CDR1 SSHAT, CDR2 FNYEAQ (reference sequence). The CDR3: CASSLESTYTQYF. The DNA for the CDR3 is TGTGCCAGCAGCTTAGAAAGCACATATACGCAGTATTTT.

Ten or more counts support this clonotype. The chain recombines TRBV12-5 with TRBJ1-6, with D perhaps TRBD1 (5 bases). Germline CDR1 reads LGHNT; CDR2 reads FRNRAP. The CDR3 extends over 18 amino acids. The V end lost 3 bases, the J end lost 7 bases, and 22 bases lay between the germline ends. The CDR3 reads CASGFHLAAGSENSPLHF. The CDR3 region has the DNA TGTGCTAGTGGTTTCCATTTGGCGGCAGGGTCGGAGAATTCACCCCTCCACTTT.

A single count supports this clonotype. The rearrangement links TRBV7-2 to TRBJ1-1, with D unresolved. This CDR3 is built from 14 residues. The V end was cut by 2 bases, the J end by 1 base, with 8 bases between. Germline V gene sequence: CDR1 SGHTA, CDR2 FQGNSA. In nucleotides, the CDR3 is TGTGCCAGCAGCTTACAGGTGACGAACACTGAAGCTTTCTTT. Translation: CASSLQVTNTEAFF. Complete variable domain (other parts from reference TRBV7-2 and TRBJ1-1): GAGVSQSPSNKVTEKGKDVELRCDPISGHTALYWYRQSLGQGLEFLIYFQGNSAPDKSGLPSDRFSAERTGGSVSTLTIQRTQQEDSAVYLCASSLQVTNTEAFFGQGTRLTVV.

This clonotype was found many times. The CDR3 DNA reads as TGTGCCACCAGTGATTGGAGCGCGACAGGGCGTGAGCAGTACTTC. Translation gives CATSDWSATGREQYF. The V call is TRBV24-1, the J call TRBJ2-7; 7 nucleotides align to TRBD1. The V and J ends lost 2 bases and 7 bases, in that order; junction bases with no gene match: 10. The CDR3 totals 15 residues. Germline values: CDR1 KGHDR, CDR2 SFDVKD.

The sample holds many counts of this clonotype. The rearrangement joins TRBV4-2 to TRBJ2-3; TRBD1 agrees at 8 bases. V lost 0 bases to trimming and J lost 1 base; unmatched junction nucleotides: 0. This CDR3 has 15 residues. Germline CDR1 is LGHNA and CDR2 is YNFKEQ. The chain's CDR3 is CASSQEGQGTDTQYF. The CDR3 region has the DNA TGTGCCAGCAGCCAAGAGGGACAGGGCACAGATACGCAGTATTTT.

This clonotype was picked up many times. The chain uses TRBV6-6 and TRBJ1-5, with D possibly matching TRBD1 (5 bases). V dropped 2 bases and J dropped 6 bases, with 20 bases sitting between them. From germline, CDR1 is MNHNY and CDR2 SVGAGI (reference sequence). CDR3 size: 17 residues. The CDR3 nucleotides are TGTGCCAGCAGTTACAGCGGGGTCCCAGGGTGGCTTCAGCCCCAGCATTTT. It is translated as CASSYSGVPGWLQPQHF.

This rearrangement joins TRBV6-6 to TRBJ2-1, with D uncertain. The CDR3 consists of 16 residues. Trimming left V 2 bases short and J 0 bases short, with 11 bases between. Germline V gene sequence: CDR1 MNHNY, CDR2 SVGAGI (reference sequence). The CDR3 loop is CASSYPASSSYNEQFF. CDR3 bases: TGTGCCAGCAGTTACCCCGCGTCCTCCTCCTACAATGAGCAGTTCTTC.

This clonotype was recorded at least ten times. J is TRBJ2-3 and V is TRBV29-1, with 10 bases lining up with TRBD1. V dropped 5 bases and J dropped 4; count of bases not matched to a gene: 6. This CDR3 comprises 14 residues. Germline CDR1 and CDR2: SQVTM and ANQGSEA. CDR3 sequence (DNA): TGCAGCGTTCTCGACAGGGGGCGGGCAGATACGCAGTATTTT. It is translated as CSVLDRGRADTQYF.

The chain carries TRBV10-3 and TRBJ1-3, with D possibly TRBD1 on 5 matching bases. Germline V gives CDR1 ENHRY, CDR2 SYGVKD. Trimming removed 2 bases from V and 0 bases from J, with 11 bases in between. The CDR3 sequence is 16 residues long. The CDR3 loop is CAISEEGPISGNTIYF. The CDR3 nucleotides read TGTGCCATCAGTGAGGAGGGGCCGATCTCTGGAAACACCATATATTTT.

About this clonotype: As the CDR3 is not closed by the conserved phenylalanine or tryptophan, this likely results from a read error. J is TRBJ1-3 and V is TRBV5-4; D may be TRBD1 (5 bases). The germline V gene encodes CDR1 SGHNT and CDR2 YYREEE (reference sequence). V shed 3 bases and J shed 7 bases, with 20 bases lying between them. The CDR3 spans 16 residues. This CDR3 reads CASSSNRASGWNTIYY. The CDR3 region has the DNA TGTGCCAGCAGCTCGAACCGGGCTTCAGGGTGGAACACCATATATTAT.

This clonotype has more than one count but fewer than ten. The V gene is TRBV5-6, the J gene TRBJ2-5; TRBD2 is a possible D gene (6 bases). CDR3 length: 14 residues. V gave up 2 bases and J gave up 5 bases, with 13 bases separating them. Germline V gives CDR1 SGHDT, CDR2 YYEEEE. DNA for the CDR3: TGTGCCAGCAGCTTATCGGGGAGGCAGGAGACCCAGTACTTC. This sequence encodes CASSLSGRQETQYF.